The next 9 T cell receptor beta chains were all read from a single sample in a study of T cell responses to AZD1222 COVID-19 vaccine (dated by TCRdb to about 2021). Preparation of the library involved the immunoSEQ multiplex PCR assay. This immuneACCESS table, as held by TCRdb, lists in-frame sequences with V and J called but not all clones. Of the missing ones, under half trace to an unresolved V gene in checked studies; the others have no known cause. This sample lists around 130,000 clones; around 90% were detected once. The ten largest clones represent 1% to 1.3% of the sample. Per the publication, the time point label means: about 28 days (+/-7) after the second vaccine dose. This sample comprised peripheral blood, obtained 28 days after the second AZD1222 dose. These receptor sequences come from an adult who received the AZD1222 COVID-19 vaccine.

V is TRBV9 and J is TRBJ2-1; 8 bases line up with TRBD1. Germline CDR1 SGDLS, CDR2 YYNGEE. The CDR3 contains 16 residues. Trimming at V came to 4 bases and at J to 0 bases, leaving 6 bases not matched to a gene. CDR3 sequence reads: CASSQGALSSYNEQFF. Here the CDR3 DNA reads TGTGCCAGCAGCCAGGGGGCGTTGAGCTCCTACAATGAGCAGTTCTTC. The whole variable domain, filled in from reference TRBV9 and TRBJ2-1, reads DSGVTQTPKHLITATGQRVTLRCSPRSGDLSVYWYQQSLDQGLQFLIQYYNGEERAKGNILERFSAQQFPDLHSELNLSSLELGDSALYFCASSQGALSSYNEQFFGPGTRLTVL.

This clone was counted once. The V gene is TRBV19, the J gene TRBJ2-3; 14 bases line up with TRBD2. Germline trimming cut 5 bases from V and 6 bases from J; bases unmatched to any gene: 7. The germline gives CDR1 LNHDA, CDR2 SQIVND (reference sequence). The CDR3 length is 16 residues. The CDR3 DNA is TGTGCCAGTAGTTTATGGACTAGCGGGGGGCCGGATACGCAGTATTTT. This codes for CASSLWTSGGPDTQYF.

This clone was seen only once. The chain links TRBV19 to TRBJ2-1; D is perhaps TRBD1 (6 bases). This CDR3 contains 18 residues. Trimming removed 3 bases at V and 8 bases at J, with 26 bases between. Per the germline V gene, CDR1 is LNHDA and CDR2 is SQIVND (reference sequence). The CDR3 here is CASSIPKFDRSQGHEQFF. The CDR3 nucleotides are TGTGCCAGTAGTATCCCTAAATTTGACAGGAGCCAGGGGCATGAGCAGTTCTTC.

The CDR3 loop is CAWMSAGNTEAFF. The CDR3, as DNA: TGTGCCTGGATGTCCGCGGGGAACACTGAAGCTTTCTTT. This rearrangement joins TRBV30 to TRBJ1-1; unclear D gene. The CDR3 spans 13 residues. CDR1 is GTSNPN, CDR2 SVGIG, per germline (reference sequence). V was pared by 4 bases and J by 1 base, with 10 bases between.

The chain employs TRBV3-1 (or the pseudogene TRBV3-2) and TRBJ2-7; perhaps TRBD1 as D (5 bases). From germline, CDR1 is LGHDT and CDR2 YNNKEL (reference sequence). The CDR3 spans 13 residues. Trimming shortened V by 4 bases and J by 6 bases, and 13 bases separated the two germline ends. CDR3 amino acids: CASSLKGSFEQYF. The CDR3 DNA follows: TGTGCCAGCAGCCTAAAGGGGTCTTTCGAGCAGTACTTC.

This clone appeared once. DNA of the CDR3: TGTGCCATCAGTGAGCCGGGACGGCCCGGGACTGGCAAAGAGACCCAGTACTTC. The encoded protein is CAISEPGRPGTGKETQYF. The rearrangement joins TRBV10-3 to TRBJ2-5; a possible D gene is TRBD2 (6 bases). This CDR3 spans 18 amino acids. V was trimmed by 2 bases and J by 3 bases, leaving 22 bases between them. From germline, CDR1 is ENHRY and CDR2 SYGVKD.

The CDR3 region has the DNA TGCGCCAGCAGCTTGTTCGGGGAGCAGTACTTC. This gives the protein CASSLFGEQYF. The V gene is TRBV5-1, the J gene TRBJ2-7; no clear D. The ends were cut back, 1 base at V and 7 bases at J, with 6 bases in the middle. The CDR3 sequence is 11 residues long. In germline, CDR1 is SGHRS, CDR2 YFSETQ.

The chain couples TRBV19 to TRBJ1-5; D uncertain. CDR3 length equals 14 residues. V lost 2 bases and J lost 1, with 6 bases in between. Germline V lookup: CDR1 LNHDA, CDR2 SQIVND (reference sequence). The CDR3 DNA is TGTGCCAGTAGTATACCCAGAAGCAATCAGCCCCAGCATTTT. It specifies CASSIPRSNQPQHF.

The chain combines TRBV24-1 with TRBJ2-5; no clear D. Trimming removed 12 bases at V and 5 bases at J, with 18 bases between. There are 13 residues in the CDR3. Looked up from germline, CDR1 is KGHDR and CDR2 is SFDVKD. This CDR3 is CAPKDVLGETQYF. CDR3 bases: TGTGCCCCCAAAGATGTTCTCGGGGAGACCCAGTACTTC.